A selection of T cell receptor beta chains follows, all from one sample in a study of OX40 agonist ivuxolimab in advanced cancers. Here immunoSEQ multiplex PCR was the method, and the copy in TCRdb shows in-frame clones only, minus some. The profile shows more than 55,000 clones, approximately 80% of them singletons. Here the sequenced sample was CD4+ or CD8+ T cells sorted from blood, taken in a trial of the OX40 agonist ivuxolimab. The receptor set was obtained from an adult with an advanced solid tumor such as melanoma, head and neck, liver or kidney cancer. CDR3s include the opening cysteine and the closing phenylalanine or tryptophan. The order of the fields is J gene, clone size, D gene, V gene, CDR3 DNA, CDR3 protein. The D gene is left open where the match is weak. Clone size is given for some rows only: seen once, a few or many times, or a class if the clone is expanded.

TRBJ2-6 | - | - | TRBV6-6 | TGTGCCAGCAGTTACAGGGGAGCTGGGGCCAACGTCCTGACTTTC | CASSYRGAGANVLTF
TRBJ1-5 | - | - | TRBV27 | TGTGCCAGCAGTTTGACGAGGGGAAATCAGCCCCAGCATTTT | CASSLTRGNQPQHF
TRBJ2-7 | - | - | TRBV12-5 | TGTGCTAGTGGTTCCTCTGGGACTCGAAACGAGCAGTACTTC | CASGSSGTRNEQYF
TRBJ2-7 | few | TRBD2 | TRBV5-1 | TGCGCCAGCAGCTTGGCTAGCGGGCTCTACGAGCAGTACTTC | CASSLASGLYEQYF
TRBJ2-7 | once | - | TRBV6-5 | TGTGCCAGCGGAGGGGTTGGGGTCGAGCAGTACTTC | CASGGVGVEQYF
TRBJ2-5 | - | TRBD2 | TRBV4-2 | TGTGCCAGCAGCCTACCAGCTAGCGGCCAAGAGACCCAGTACTTC | CASSLPASGQETQYF
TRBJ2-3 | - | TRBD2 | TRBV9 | TGTGCCAGCAGCGCCCCTACGACTAGCCGTGCAGATACGCAGTATTTT | CASSAPTTSRADTQYF
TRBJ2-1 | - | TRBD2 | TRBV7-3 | TGTGCCAGCAGCTTCAAGCTAGCGGGATCTTCTTTTTACAATGAGCAGTTCTTC | CASSFKLAGSSFYNEQFF
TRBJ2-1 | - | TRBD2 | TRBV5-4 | TGTGCCAGCAGCCATGGACTAGCGGTCCACAATGAGCAGTTCTTC | CASSHGLAVHNEQFF
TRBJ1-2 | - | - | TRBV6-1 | TGTGCCAGCAGTGAGAGGGCCGGGAATGGCTACACCTTC | CASSERAGNGYTF